The rows below give T cell receptor beta chains drawn from one sample of a study of shared clonotypes between healthy human individuals. The data were produced by immunoSEQ multiplex PCR, yet TCRdb's version contains in-frame clones alone and is incomplete. The sample yields about 2.1 million clones, 93% seen once. Material: naive CD8+ T cells from PBMCs. Every receptor here comes from a man younger than 30 in good health. Some clones in this sample may be carry-over from other donors' samples. CDR3s include the opening cysteine and the closing phenylalanine or tryptophan.

V gene: TRBV28; J gene: TRBJ1-5; CDR3 protein: CASSFGRYSNQPQHF
V gene: TRBV9; J gene: TRBJ1-3; CDR3 protein: CASRADRNSGNTIYF
V gene: TRBV19; J gene: TRBJ2-2; CDR3 protein: CASSIARWGNTGELFF
V gene: TRBV5-5; J gene: TRBJ1-5; CDR3 protein: CASRLAPDRSQPQHF
V gene: TRBV5-1; J gene: TRBJ2-2; CDR3 protein: CASSPAVASTGELFF
V gene: TRBV9; J gene: TRBJ2-7; CDR3 protein: CASSPGGGLLYEQYF
V gene: TRBV29-1; J gene: TRBJ1-2; CDR3 protein: CSVETGGAGYTF
V gene: TRBV9; J gene: TRBJ1-3; CDR3 protein: CASSKGAGNTIYF
V gene: TRBV7-3; J gene: TRBJ1-2; CDR3 protein: CASSTGTAYGYTF
V gene: TRBV4-1; J gene: TRBJ2-1; CDR3 protein: CASSQRERGYNEQFF
V gene: TRBV7-8; J gene: TRBJ2-2; CDR3 protein: CARGTNTGELFF
V gene: TRBV2; J gene: TRBJ2-3; CDR3 protein: CASTLGLPPSTDTQYF
V gene: TRBV6-5; J gene: TRBJ2-7; CDR3 protein: CASSYIGQGAHEQYF
V gene: TRBV6-6; J gene: TRBJ2-7; CDR3 protein: CATGLHYEQYF
V gene: TRBV13; J gene: TRBJ2-1; CDR3 protein: CASSPIRGANEQFF
V gene: TRBV19; J gene: TRBJ1-1; CDR3 protein: CASSSSLGSTEAFF
V gene: TRBV19; J gene: TRBJ2-5; CDR3 protein: CASSIDLSSMETQYF
V gene: TRBV2; J gene: TRBJ1-3; CDR3 protein: CASSTTVSSGNTIYF
V gene: TRBV28; J gene: TRBJ2-1; CDR3 protein: CASRTLRPVQSSYNEQFF
V gene: TRBV27; J gene: TRBJ1-4; CDR3 protein: CASSAYIQGAEGKLFF
V gene: TRBV27; J gene: TRBJ1-2; CDR3 protein: CASSHRVHGYTF
V gene: TRBV29-1; J gene: TRBJ2-3; CDR3 protein: CSVRGTSGREPPDTQYF
V gene: TRBV29-1; J gene: TRBJ2-1; CDR3 protein: CSVKQVNEQFF